Reported below is one T cell receptor (beta chain). This record comes from a study of T cells in Graves' hyperthyroidism and ophthalmopathy. Patients having uncontrolled infection, another autoimmune disease, pregnancy or lactation were not included. Trimming at V came to 1 base and at J to 4 bases, leaving 5 bases not matched to a gene. CDR3 length: 15 residues. Germline V gene sequence: CDR1 SGHRS, CDR2 YFSETQ. The CDR3 regions of TCR beta were amplified from RNA transcripts. A set of HTBI primers served as the primers for a first-round RT-PCR of the TCR CDR3. TCRdb independently ran MiXCR on the multiplex PCR reads; one entry per CDR3 protein. The sample lists roughly 700,000 distinct CDR3 sequences; around 16% were seen once.

V usage is TRBV5-1 and J usage is TRBJ2-1, with 7 bases that match TRBD2. The clonotype originates from a man aged 50-59 years with Graves' hyperthyroidism. The material sequenced was blood. The CDR3, as DNA: TGCGCCAGCAGCTTGACTAGCGAAGAGTACAATGAGCAGTTCTTC. Protein product: CASSLTSEEYNEQFF.